Here is one TCR beta chain with its context. The sample is drawn from a study of T-cell reconstitution after alpha-beta-depleted transplantation in children. It was with unique molecular identifiers that the TCRbeta library was prepared. TCRdb reanalysed the PCR reads using MiXCR and keeps one entry per CDR3 protein. This table has about 98,000 distinct CDR3 sequences, around 6% appearing once. Looked up from germline, CDR1 is SNHLY and CDR2 is FYNNEI. The CDR3 is 15 residues long. Trimming took off 6 bases at V and 0 bases at J, with 9 bases between the two ends. Specimen: PBMCs, mostly from graft donor cells, collected 60 days after TCRalphabeta/CD19-depleted stem cell transplant. This rearrangement joins TRBV2 to TRBJ2-6; TRBD1 might be the D (5 bases). The receptor was derived from a female patient aged 2-15 years who had a stem cell transplant for Fanconi anemia, so the T cells may come from the graft donor. The CDR3 is CASRPQDSGANVLTF. The CDR3 DNA follows: TGTGCCAGCAGGCCACAGGACTCTGGGGCCAACGTCCTGACTTTC.